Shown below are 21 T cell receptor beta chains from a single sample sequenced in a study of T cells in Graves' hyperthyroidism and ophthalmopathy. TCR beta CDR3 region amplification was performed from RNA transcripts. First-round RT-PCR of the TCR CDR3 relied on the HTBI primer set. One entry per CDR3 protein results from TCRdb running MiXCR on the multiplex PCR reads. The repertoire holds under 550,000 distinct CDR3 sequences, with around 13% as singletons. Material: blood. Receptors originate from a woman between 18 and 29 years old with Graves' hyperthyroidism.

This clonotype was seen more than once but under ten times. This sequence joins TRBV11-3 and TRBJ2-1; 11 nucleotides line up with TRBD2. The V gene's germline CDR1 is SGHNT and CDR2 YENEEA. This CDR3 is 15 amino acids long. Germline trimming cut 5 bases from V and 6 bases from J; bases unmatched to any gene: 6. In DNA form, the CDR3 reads TGTGCCAGCAGCGGAACCGGGACTAGCGGCAATGAGCAGTTCTTC. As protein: CASSGTGTSGNEQFF.

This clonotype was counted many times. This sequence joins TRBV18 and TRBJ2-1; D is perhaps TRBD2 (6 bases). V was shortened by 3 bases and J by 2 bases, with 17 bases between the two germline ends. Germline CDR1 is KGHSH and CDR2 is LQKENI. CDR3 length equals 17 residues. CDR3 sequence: CASSPFTQRVAYNEQFF. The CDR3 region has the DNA TGTGCCAGCTCACCCTTCACTCAGCGGGTCGCCTACAATGAGCAGTTCTTC.

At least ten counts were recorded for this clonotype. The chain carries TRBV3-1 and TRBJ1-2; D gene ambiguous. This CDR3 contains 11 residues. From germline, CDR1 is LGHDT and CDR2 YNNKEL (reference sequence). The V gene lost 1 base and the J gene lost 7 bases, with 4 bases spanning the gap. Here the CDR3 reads CASSQATGYTF. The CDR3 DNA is TGTGCCAGCAGCCAAGCCACTGGCTACACCTTC.

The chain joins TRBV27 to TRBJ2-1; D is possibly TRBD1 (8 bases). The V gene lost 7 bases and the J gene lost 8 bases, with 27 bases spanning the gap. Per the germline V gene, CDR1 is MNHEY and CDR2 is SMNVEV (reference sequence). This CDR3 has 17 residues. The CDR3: CASMDREGHPISDEQFF. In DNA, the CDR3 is TGTGCCAGCATGGACAGGGAGGGCCATCCAATTTCTGATGAGCAGTTCTTC.

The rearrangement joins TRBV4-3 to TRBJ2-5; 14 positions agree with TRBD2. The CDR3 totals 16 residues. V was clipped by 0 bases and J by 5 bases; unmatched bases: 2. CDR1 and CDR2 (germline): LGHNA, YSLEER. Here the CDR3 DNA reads TGCGCCAGCAGCCAAGATGGGACTAGCGGGAGTGAGACCCAGTACTTC. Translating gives CASSQDGTSGSETQYF.

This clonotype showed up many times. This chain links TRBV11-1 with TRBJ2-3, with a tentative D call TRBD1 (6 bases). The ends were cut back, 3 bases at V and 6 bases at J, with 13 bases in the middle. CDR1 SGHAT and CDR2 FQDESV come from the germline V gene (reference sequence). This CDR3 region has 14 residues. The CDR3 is CASSFLQGSDTQYF. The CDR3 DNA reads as TGTGCCAGCAGCTTCTTACAGGGTTCCGATACGCAGTATTTT.

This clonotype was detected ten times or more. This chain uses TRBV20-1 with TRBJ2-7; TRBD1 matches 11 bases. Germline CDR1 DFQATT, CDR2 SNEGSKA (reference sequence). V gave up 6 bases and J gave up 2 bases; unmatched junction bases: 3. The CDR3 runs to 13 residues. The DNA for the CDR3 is TGCAGTGCACCGGGACAGGGGGCCTACGAGCAGTACTTC. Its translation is CSAPGQGAYEQYF.

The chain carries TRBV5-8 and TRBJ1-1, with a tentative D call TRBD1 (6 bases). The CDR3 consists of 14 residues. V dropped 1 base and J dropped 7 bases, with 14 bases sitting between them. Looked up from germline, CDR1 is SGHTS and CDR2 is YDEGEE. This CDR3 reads CASSLKGGQVEAFF. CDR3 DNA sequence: TGTGCCAGCAGCTTGAAGGGGGGCCAGGTTGAAGCTTTCTTT.

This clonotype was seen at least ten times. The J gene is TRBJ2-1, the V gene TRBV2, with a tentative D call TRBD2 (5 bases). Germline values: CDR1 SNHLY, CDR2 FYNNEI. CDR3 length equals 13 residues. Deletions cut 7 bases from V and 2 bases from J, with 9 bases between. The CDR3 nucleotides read TGTGCCAGCACCCTCGGGACCTACAATGAGCAGTTCTTC. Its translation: CASTLGTYNEQFF. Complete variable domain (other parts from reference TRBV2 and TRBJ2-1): EPEVTQTPSHQVTQMGQEVILRCVPISNHLYFYWYRQILGQKVEFLVSFYNNEISEKSEIFDDQFSVERPDGSNFTLKIRSTKLEDSAMYFCASTLGTYNEQFFGPGTRLTVL.

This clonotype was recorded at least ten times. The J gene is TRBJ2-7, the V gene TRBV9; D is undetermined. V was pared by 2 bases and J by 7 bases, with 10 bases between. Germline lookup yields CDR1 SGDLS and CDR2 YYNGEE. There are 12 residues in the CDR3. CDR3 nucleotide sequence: TGTGCCAGCAGCGTGAGTTTGGGGGAGCAGTACTTC. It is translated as CASSVSLGEQYF.

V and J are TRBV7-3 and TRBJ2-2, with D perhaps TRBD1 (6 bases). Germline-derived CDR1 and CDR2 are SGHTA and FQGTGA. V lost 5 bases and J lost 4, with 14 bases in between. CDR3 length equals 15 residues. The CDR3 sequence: CASSPLSGVTGELFF. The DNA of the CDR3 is TGTGCCAGCAGCCCACTCTCAGGGGTCACCGGGGAGCTGTTTTTT.

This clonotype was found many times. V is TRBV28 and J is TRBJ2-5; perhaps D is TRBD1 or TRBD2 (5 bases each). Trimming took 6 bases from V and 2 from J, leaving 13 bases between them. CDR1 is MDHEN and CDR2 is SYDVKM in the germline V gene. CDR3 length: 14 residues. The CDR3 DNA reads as TGTGCCAGCAGGGGACGGAGCCCTCAAGAGACCCAGTACTTC. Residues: CASRGRSPQETQYF.

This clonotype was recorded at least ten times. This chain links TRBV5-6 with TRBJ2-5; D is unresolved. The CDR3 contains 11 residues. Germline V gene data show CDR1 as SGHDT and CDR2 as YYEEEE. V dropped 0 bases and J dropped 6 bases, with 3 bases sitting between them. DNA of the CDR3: TGTGCCAGCAGCTTGGCCCAGACCCAGTACTTC. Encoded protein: CASSLAQTQYF.

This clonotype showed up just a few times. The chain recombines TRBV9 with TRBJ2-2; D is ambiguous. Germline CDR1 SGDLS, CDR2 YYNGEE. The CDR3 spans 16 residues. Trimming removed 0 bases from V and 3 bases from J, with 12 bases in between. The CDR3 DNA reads TGTGCCAGCAGCGTAGAAGGAAGCCGGGACACCGGGGAGCTGTTTTTT. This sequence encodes CASSVEGSRDTGELFF.

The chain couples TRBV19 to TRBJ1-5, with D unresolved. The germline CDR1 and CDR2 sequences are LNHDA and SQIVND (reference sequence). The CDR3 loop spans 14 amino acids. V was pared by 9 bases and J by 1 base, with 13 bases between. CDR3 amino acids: CASFESESNQPQHF. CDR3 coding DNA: TGTGCCAGCTTTGAATCAGAAAGCAATCAGCCCCAGCATTTT.

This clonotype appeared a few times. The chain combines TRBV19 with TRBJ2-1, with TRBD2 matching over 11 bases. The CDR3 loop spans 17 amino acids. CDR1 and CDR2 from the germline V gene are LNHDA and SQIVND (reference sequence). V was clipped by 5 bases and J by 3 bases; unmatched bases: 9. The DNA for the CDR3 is TGTGCCAGTAGTTGGTCTAGCGGGAGGCACGACTACAATGAGCAGTTCTTC. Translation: CASSWSSGRHDYNEQFF.

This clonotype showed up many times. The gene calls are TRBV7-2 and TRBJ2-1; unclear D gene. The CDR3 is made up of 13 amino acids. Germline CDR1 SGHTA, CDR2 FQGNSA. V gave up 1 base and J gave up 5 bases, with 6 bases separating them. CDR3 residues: CASSLGQDNEQFF. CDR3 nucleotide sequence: TGTGCCAGCAGCTTAGGACAAGACAATGAGCAGTTCTTC.

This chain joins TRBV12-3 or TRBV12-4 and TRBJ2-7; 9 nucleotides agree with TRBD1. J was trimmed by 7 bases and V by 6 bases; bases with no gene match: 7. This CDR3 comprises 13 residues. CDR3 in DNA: TGTGCCAGCAGCCGGGACAGGGTGGGGGAGCAGTACTTC. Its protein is CASSRDRVGEQYF.

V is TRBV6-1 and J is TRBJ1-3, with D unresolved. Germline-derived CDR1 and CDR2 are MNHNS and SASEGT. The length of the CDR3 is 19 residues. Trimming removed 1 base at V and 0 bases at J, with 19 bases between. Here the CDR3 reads CASSEDLARTVNSGNTIYF. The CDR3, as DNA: TGTGCCAGCAGTGAAGATCTTGCCAGGACGGTCAACTCTGGAAACACCATATATTTT.

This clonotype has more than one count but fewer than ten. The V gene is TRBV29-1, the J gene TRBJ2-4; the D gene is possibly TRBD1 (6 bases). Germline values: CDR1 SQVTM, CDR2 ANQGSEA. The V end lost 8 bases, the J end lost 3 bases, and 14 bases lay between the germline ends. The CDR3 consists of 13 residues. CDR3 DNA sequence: TGCAGCCATCATGAAGGGGGCAAAAACATTCAGTACTTC. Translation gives CSHHEGGKNIQYF.

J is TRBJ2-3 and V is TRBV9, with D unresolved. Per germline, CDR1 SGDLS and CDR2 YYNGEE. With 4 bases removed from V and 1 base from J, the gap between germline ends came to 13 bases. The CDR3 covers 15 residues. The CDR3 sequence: CASSLTIHRTDTQYF. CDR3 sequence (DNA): TGTGCCAGCAGCCTCACAATTCACCGCACAGATACGCAGTATTTT.